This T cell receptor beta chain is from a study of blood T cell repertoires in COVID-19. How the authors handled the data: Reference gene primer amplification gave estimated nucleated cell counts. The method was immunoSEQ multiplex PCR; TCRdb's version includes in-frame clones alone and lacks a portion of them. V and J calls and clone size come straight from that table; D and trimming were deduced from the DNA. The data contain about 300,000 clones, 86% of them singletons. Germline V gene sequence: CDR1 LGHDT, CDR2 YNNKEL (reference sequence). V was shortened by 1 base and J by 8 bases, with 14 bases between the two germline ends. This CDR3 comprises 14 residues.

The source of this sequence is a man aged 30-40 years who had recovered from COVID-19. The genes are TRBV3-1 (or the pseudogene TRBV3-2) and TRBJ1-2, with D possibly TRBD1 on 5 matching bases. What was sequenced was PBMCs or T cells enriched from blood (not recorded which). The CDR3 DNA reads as TGTGCCAGCAGCCAAGTGGTTTTAGGACACGGCTACACCTTC. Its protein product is CASSQVVLGHGYTF.